This T cell receptor beta chain appears in the sequencing data of a study of T cells in Graves' hyperthyroidism and ophthalmopathy. Whole-study findings and limits: The model made its ophthalmopathy prediction, and onset followed a median 6.5 months later. From stable hyperthyroidism, ophthalmopathy was set apart by a 13 V-J model. Researchers found most expanded thyroid clonotypes above 0.001 in blood as well.

Patients having uncontrolled infection, another autoimmune disease, pregnancy or lactation were not included. Germline V gene sequence: CDR1 KGHDR, CDR2 SFDVKD. V lost 2 bases, J lost 7 bases, and 14 bases lay in between. This CDR3 spans 15 amino acids. In this sample, this clonotype turned up a few times. The target antigen is unknown. TCR beta CDR3 regions were amplified from RNA. With the HTBI primer set, the TCR CDR3 went through a first round of RT-PCR. In TCRdb, the multiplex PCR reads were re-called with MiXCR into one record per CDR3 protein. The sample lists about 400,000 distinct CDR3 sequences; 15% were seen once.

Specimen: blood. The genes are TRBV24-1 and TRBJ2-1; D is uncertain. The source is a woman aged 25-40 years with Graves' hyperthyroidism. CDR3: CATSDSTTSRNEQFF. DNA of the CDR3: TGTGCCACCAGTGATTCAACTACCTCTAGGAATGAGCAGTTCTTC.